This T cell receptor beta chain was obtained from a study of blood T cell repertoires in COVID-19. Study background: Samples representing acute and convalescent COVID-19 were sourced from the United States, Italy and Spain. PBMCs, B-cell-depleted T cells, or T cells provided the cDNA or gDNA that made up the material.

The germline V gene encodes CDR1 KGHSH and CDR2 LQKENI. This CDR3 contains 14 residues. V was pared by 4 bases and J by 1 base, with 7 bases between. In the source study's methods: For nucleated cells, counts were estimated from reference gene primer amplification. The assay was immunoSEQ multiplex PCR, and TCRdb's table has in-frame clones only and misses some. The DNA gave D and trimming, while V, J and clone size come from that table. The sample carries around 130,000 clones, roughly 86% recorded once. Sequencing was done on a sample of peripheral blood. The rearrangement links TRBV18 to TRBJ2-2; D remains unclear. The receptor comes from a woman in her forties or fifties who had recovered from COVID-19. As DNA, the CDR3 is TGTGCCAGCTCACTGGGCTTGAACACCGGGGAGCTGTTTTTT. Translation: CASSLGLNTGELFF.